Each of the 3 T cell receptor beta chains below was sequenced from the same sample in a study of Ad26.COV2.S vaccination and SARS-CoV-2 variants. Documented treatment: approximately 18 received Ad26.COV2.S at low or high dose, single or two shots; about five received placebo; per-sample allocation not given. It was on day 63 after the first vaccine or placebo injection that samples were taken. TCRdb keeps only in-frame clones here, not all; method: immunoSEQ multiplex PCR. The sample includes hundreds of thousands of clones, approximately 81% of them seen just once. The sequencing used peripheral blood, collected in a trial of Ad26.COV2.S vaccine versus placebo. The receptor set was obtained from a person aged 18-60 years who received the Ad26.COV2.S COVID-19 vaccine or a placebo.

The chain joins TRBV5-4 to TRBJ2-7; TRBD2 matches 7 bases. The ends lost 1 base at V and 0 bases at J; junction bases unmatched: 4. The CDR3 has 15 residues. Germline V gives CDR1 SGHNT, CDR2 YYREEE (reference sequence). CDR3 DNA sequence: TGTGCCAGCAGCTTGCCCCTAGCGGACTCCTACGAGCAGTACTTC. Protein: CASSLPLADSYEQYF.

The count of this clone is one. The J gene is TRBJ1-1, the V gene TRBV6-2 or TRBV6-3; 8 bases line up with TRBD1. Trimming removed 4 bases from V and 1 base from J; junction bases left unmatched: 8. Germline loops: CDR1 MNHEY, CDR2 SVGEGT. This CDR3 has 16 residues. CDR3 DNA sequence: TGTGCCAGCAGTTCACCCATCAGGGGGCGGAACACTGAAGCTTTCTTT. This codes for CASSSPIRGRNTEAFF.

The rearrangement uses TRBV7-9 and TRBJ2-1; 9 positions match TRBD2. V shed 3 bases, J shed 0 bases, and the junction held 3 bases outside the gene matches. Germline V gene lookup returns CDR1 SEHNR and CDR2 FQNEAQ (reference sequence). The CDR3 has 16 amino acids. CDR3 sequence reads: CASSLTSGRSYNEQFF. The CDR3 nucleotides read TGTGCCAGCAGCTTGACTAGCGGCCGCTCCTACAATGAGCAGTTCTTC.